A single sample is the source of the 15 T cell receptor beta chains below, sequenced in a study of blood T cell repertoires in COVID-19. Repertoires were generated with immunoSEQ multiplex PCR, while TCRdb's copy carries only in-frame clones and drops some. The sample holds 300,000 to 450,000 clones; about 88% are singletons and the top ten take 3%. Specimen: peripheral blood. Receptors originate from a human donor in a cohort sampled during active COVID-19.

This clone appeared a single time. This rearrangement joins TRBV7-8 to TRBJ1-4; D is perhaps TRBD1 (6 bases). The CDR3 spans 15 residues. Looked up from germline, CDR1 is SGHVS and CDR2 is FQNEAQ. V lost 4 bases and J lost 5, with 14 bases in between. This CDR3 is CASSSGQRGNEKLFF. CDR3 in DNA: TGTGCCAGCAGCTCAGGACAGAGGGGAAATGAAAAACTGTTTTTT. The whole variable domain, remainder taken from reference TRBV7-8 and TRBJ1-4, is GAGVSQSPRYKVAKRGQDVALRCDPISGHVSLFWYQQALGQGPEFLTYFQNEAQLDKSGLPSDRFFAERPEGSVSTLKIQRTQQEDSAVYLCASSSGQRGNEKLFFGSGTQLSVL.

The chain's CDR3 is CAWSGPPSGNTIYF. As DNA, the CDR3 is TGTGCCTGGTCAGGTCCGCCCTCTGGAAACACCATATATTTT. V and J are TRBV30 and TRBJ1-3; D gene uncertain. Germline V gives CDR1 GTSNPN, CDR2 SVGIG (reference sequence). This CDR3 is 14 amino acids long. V was cut by 5 bases and J by 0 bases, with 11 bases left in between.

CDR3 nucleotides: TGTGCCAGCAGCTATTCCGGGTCTGGAAACACCATATATTTT. This sequence encodes CASSYSGSGNTIYF. This sequence joins TRBV7-2 and TRBJ1-3; D unclear. The CDR3 runs 14 residues. Deletions cut 4 bases from V and 1 base from J, with 8 bases between. CDR1 SGHTA and CDR2 FQGNSA come from the germline V gene. Supplemented by reference TRBV7-2 and TRBJ1-3, the full variable domain reads GAGVSQSPSNKVTEKGKDVELRCDPISGHTALYWYRQSLGQGLEFLIYFQGNSAPDKSGLPSDRFSAERTGGSVSTLTIQRTQQEDSAVYLCASSYSGSGNTIYFGEGSWLTVV.

For the CDR3, the DNA is TGCAGCGTCCTCCGACAGACTGAAGCTTTCTTT. It translates to CSVLRQTEAFF. V and J are TRBV29-1 and TRBJ1-1; tentative D call: TRBD1 (5 bases). CDR3 length: 11 amino acids. Trimming pared 6 bases from V and 5 bases from J, leaving 10 bases between. The V gene's germline CDR1 is SQVTM and CDR2 ANQGSEA.

The rearrangement links TRBV18 to TRBJ2-3; 7 bases are shared with TRBD2. The germline gives CDR1 KGHSH, CDR2 LQKENI. The trim removed 1 base at V and 6 bases at J, leaving 13 bases unmatched. CDR3 size: 17 residues. The CDR3, as DNA: TGTGCCAGCTCACCACTCGGGGAGGGTCCAGCCTTGGATACGCAGTATTTT. Translation: CASSPLGEGPALDTQYF.

The rearrangement joins TRBV18 to TRBJ1-4; no definite D call. The ends were cut back, 3 bases at V and 2 bases at J, with 10 bases in the middle. Germline assignment: CDR1 KGHSH and CDR2 LQKENI. The CDR3 has 15 residues. CDR3 in DNA: TGTGCCAGCTCACCCGAGGGTACCACTAATGAAAAACTGTTTTTT. It yields the protein CASSPEGTTNEKLFF.

Worth noting for this clone: A much larger clone lies a single base off, so this may be a read error. Other DNA sequences in this specimen translate into the identical CDR3. This chain joins TRBV27 and TRBJ2-1; 7 bases are a match to TRBD2. Germline CDR1 reads MNHEY; CDR2 reads SMNVEV (reference sequence). CDR3 length: 14 amino acids. V trimming: 6 bases; J trimming: 0 bases; junction bases outside the gene matches: 2. The CDR3 region is CASSRGSSYNEQFF. CDR3 in DNA: TGTGCCAGCAGCCGCGGGAGCTCCTACAATGAGCAGTTCTTC.

The V and J genes are TRBV6-5 and TRBJ2-6; a weak D match, TRBD1 (6 bases). This CDR3 has 15 residues. Germline V gives CDR1 MNHEY, CDR2 SVGAGI. The V end was cut by 8 bases, the J end by 4 bases, with 15 bases between. The CDR3 DNA is TGTGCCAGCTCCTCAGTGGGGGCCGGGGCCAACGTCCTGACTTTC. The encoded protein is CASSSVGAGANVLTF.

The chain recombines TRBV25-1 with TRBJ2-5; D not certain. Per germline, CDR1 MGHDK and CDR2 SYGVNS. V gave up 5 bases and J gave up 2 bases, with 12 bases separating them. The CDR3 has 14 amino acids. The DNA of the CDR3 is TGTGCCAGCAGTAGCACGCAGGTACAAGAGACCCAGTACTTC. The encoded protein is CASSSTQVQETQYF.

The chain recombines TRBV30 with TRBJ1-2; 8 nucleotides line up with TRBD1. The CDR3 runs 11 residues. Germline V gene data show CDR1 as GTSNPN and CDR2 as SVGIG (reference sequence). V trimming: 5 bases; J trimming: 7 bases; junction bases outside the gene matches: 3. CDR3 residues: CAWGQGGGYTF. Here the CDR3 DNA reads TGTGCCTGGGGACAGGGCGGTGGCTACACCTTC.

The chain employs TRBV7-3 and TRBJ2-1; D uncertain. V lost 3 bases, J lost 5 bases, and 5 bases lay in between. This CDR3 has 12 residues. Looked up from germline, CDR1 is SGHTA and CDR2 is FQGTGA. The CDR3 loop is CASSFRDNEQFF. CDR3 bases: TGTGCCAGCAGCTTCCGGGACAATGAGCAGTTCTTC.

V gene TRBV5-1 combines with J gene TRBJ1-2, with D possibly being TRBD1 (6 bases). The V gene lost 0 bases and the J gene lost 5 bases, with 11 bases spanning the gap. Germline assignment: CDR1 SGHRS and CDR2 YFSETQ. CDR3 length: 14 amino acids. DNA of the CDR3: TGCGCCAGCAGCTTGGATGGGGGCGGGTATGGCTACACCTTC. This sequence encodes CASSLDGGGYGYTF.

The gene calls are TRBV28 and TRBJ2-7; 13 nucleotides align to TRBD2. The CDR3 spans 16 residues. V lost 2 bases, J lost 6 bases, and 7 bases stayed unmatched. Germline V gene lookup returns CDR1 MDHEN and CDR2 SYDVKM. This chain's CDR3 is CASSLTSGRASLEQYF. The CDR3, as DNA: TGTGCCAGCAGTTTAACTAGCGGGAGGGCCTCCCTCGAGCAGTACTTC.

V is TRBV7-3 and J is TRBJ2-3; possible D gene TRBD1, 5 bases. Germline CDR1 is SGHTA and CDR2 is FQGTGA. The CDR3 covers 14 residues. Trimming cost V 5 bases and J 3 bases, with 12 bases left between them. The CDR3 protein is CASSISGATDTQYF. The CDR3 DNA reads as TGTGCCAGCAGCATCAGTGGGGCGACAGATACGCAGTATTTT. The variable domain in full, with the rest retrieved from reference TRBV7-3 and TRBJ2-3, is GAGVSQTPSNKVTEKGKYVELRCDPISGHTALYWYRQSLGQGPEFLIYFQGTGAADDSGLPNDRFFAVRPEGSVSTLKIQRTERGDSAVYLCASSISGATDTQYFGPGTRLTVL.

This sequence joins TRBV7-3 and TRBJ2-1; possible D gene TRBD1, 5 bases. Trimming cost V 1 base and J 0 bases, with 7 bases left between them. The CDR3 sequence is 15 residues long. Germline lookup yields CDR1 SGHTA and CDR2 FQGTGA. This CDR3 is CASSLSDSSYNEQFF. Written as DNA, the CDR3 is TGTGCCAGCAGCTTAAGCGACAGCTCCTACAATGAGCAGTTCTTC. Based on the CDR3 plus reference TRBV7-3 and TRBJ2-1, the full variable domain is GAGVSQTPSNKVTEKGKYVELRCDPISGHTALYWYRQSLGQGPEFLIYFQGTGAADDSGLPNDRFFAVRPEGSVSTLKIQRTERGDSAVYLCASSLSDSSYNEQFFGPGTRLTVL.